This T cell receptor (beta chain) was found in a study of T cells in Graves' hyperthyroidism and ophthalmopathy. This clonotype was seen a handful of times. Amplified TCR beta CDR3 regions came from RNA transcripts. Initially, a first-round RT-PCR of the TCR CDR3 employed the HTBI primer set. Each CDR3 protein gets one entry after TCRdb re-called the multiplex PCR reads with MiXCR. Of about 720,000 distinct CDR3 sequences listed, 16% were seen once; the top ten hold roughly 8%. The CDR3 loop spans 13 amino acids. The germline V gene has CDR1 DFQATT and CDR2 SNEGSKA (reference sequence). V was pared by 1 base and J by 2 bases, with 9 bases between.

The TCR comes from a man between 18 and 35 years old with Graves' hyperthyroidism. The specimen was blood. The gene calls are TRBV20-1 and TRBJ2-7; D unresolved. As DNA, the CDR3 is TGCAGTGCTAGAGCGGCTTCGACCTACGAGCAGTACTTC. Translating it yields CSARAASTYEQYF.